This TCR beta chain was sequenced in a study of TIL therapy for anti-PD-1-resistant metastatic lung cancer. Study as a whole: Patients had a median age of approximately 50 years (range about 35-75). Most patients had lung adenocarcinoma. General study results and limits: TIL clonotype persistence in blood showed no apparent association with response.

A note on this clone: As yet, its antigen is unknown.

The libraries were made with immunoSEQ v3. Sequencing was performed with immunoSEQ multiplex PCR; in TCRdb, only in-frame clones are kept and a portion is missing. The sample yields about 50,000 clones, around 86% seen once. As for time point: pre-treatment sample, taken before nivolumab and TIL therapy. Enrollment ran from 2017 to January 2020. The specimen was blood, collected at baseline. This TCR came from a person aged 25 to 85 with non-small cell lung cancer.

This chain's CDR3 is CASSRASVASGSSYNSPLHF. The CDR3, as DNA: TGTGCCAGCAGCAGGGCATCGGTGGCCTCCGGGAGCTCCTATAATTCACCCCTCCACTTT. The chain recombines TRBV14 with TRBJ1-6; no reliable D call. Per germline, CDR1 SGHDN and CDR2 FVKESK. This CDR3 comprises 20 residues. Trimming left V 5 bases short and J 0 bases short, with 23 bases between.